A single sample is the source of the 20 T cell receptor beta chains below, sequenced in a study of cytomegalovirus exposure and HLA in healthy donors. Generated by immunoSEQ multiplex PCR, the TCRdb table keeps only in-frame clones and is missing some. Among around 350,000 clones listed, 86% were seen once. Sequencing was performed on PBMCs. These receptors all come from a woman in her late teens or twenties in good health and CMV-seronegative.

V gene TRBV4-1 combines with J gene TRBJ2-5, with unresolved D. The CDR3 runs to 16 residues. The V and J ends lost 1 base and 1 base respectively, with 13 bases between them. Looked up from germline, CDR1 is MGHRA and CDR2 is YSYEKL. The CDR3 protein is CASSQAGGLGQETQYF. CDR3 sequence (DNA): TGCGCCAGCAGCCAAGCGGGTGGTCTAGGCCAAGAGACCCAGTACTTC.

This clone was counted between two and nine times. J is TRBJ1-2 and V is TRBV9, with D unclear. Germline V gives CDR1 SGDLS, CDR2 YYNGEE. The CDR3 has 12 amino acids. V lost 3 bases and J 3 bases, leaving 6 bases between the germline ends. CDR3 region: CASSGRDYGYTF. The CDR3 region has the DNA TGTGCCAGCAGCGGGAGGGACTATGGCTACACCTTC. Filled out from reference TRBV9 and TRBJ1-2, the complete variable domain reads DSGVTQTPKHLITATGQRVTLRCSPRSGDLSVYWYQQSLDQGLQFLIQYYNGEERAKGNILERFSAQQFPDLHSELNLSSLELGDSALYFCASSGRDYGYTFGSGTRLTVV.

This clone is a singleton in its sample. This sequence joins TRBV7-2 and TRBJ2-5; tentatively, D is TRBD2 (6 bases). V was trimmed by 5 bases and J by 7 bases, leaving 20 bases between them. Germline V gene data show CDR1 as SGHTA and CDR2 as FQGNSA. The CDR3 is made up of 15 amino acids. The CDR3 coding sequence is TGTGCCAGCAGCCGATGGGGGGTCGTCCCTGTGACCCAGTACTTC. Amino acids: CASSRWGVVPVTQYF.

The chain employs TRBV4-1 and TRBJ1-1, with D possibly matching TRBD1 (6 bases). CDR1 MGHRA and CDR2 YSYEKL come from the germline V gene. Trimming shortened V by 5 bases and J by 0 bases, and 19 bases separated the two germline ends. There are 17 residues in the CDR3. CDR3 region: CASSDHRAGGVNTEAFF. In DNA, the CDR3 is TGCGCCAGCAGCGACCACAGGGCGGGAGGCGTGAACACTGAAGCTTTCTTT.

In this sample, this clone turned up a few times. The CDR3 region is CASSIDRDGYTF. The CDR3 DNA reads as TGTGCCAGCAGTATCGACAGGGACGGCTACACCTTC. The V and J genes are TRBV6-5 and TRBJ1-2; 7 nucleotides match TRBD1. The CDR3 is 12 amino acids. Trimming took 5 bases from V and 8 from J; bases not matched to a gene: 5. The germline CDR1 and CDR2 sequences are MNHEY and SVGAGI.

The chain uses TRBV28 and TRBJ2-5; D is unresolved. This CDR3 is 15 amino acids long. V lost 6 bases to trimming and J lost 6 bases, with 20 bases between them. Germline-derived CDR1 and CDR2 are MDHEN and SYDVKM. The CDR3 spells CASRIGGPAEKTQYF. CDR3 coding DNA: TGTGCCAGCAGGATCGGTGGGCCCGCCGAAAAGACCCAGTACTTC.

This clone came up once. DNA for the CDR3: TGTGCCACTAACCCAGGCCAACCCTACGAGCAGTACTTC. It is translated as CATNPGQPYEQYF. The chain couples TRBV19 to TRBJ2-7; D is ambiguous. Trimming left V 10 bases short and J 2 bases short, with 15 bases between. CDR3 length: 13 residues. Germline assignment: CDR1 LNHDA and CDR2 SQIVND (reference sequence). The full variable domain, its missing parts supplied by reference TRBV19 and TRBJ2-7, is DGGITQSPKYLFRKEGQNVTLSCEQNLNHDAMYWYRQDPGQGLRLIYYSQIVNDFQKGDIAEGYSVSREKKESFPLTVTSAQKNPTAFYLCATNPGQPYEQYFGPGTRLTVT.

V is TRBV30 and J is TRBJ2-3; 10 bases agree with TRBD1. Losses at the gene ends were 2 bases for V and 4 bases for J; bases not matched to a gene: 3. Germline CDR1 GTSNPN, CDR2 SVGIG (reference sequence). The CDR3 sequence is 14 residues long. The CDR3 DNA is TGTGCCTGGAGTACCGGACAGGGGGCAGATACGCAGTATTTT. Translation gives CAWSTGQGADTQYF. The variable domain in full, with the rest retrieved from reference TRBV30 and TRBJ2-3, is SQTIHQWPATLVQPVGSPLSLECTVEGTSNPNLYWYRQAAGRGLQLLFYSVGIGQISSEVPQNLSASRPQDRQFILSSKKLLLSDSGFYLCAWSTGQGADTQYFGPGTRLTVL.

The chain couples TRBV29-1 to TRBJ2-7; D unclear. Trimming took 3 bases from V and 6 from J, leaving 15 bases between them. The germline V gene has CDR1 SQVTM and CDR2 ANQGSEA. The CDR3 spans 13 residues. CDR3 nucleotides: TGCAGCGTTGAGAAAGGCCCAGCGCGCGAGCAGTACTTC. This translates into CSVEKGPAREQYF.

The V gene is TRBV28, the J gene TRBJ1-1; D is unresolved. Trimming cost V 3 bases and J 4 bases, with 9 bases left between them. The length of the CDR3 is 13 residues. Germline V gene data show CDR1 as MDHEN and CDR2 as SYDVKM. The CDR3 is CASSFGPGTEAFF. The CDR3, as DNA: TGTGCCAGCAGTTTTGGTCCAGGCACTGAAGCTTTCTTT.

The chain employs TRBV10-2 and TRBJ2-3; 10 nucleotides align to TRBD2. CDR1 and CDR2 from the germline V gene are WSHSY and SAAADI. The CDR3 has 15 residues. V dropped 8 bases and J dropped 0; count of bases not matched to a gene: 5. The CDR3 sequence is CASGGLAESTDTQYF. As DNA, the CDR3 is TGCGCCAGCGGTGGACTAGCGGAGAGCACAGATACGCAGTATTTT.

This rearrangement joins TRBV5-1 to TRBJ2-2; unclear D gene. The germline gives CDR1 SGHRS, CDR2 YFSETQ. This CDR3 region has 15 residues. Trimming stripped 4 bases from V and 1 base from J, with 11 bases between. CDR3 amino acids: CASSPDSRNTGELFF. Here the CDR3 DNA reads TGCGCCAGCAGCCCTGACTCACGGAACACCGGGGAGCTGTTTTTT.

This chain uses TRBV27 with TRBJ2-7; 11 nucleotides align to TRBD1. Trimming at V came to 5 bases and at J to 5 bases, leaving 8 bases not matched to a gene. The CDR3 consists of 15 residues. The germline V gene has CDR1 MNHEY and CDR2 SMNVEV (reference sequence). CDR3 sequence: CASSPFPGQGDEQYF. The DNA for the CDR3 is TGTGCCAGCAGTCCATTTCCGGGACAGGGGGACGAGCAGTACTTC.

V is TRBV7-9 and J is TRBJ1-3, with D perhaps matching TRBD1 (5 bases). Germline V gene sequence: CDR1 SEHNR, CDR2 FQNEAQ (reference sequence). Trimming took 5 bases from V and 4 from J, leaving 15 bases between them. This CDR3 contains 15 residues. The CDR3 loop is CASSPREVGGNTIYF. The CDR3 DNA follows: TGTGCCAGCAGCCCCAGGGAGGTAGGCGGAAACACCATATATTTT.

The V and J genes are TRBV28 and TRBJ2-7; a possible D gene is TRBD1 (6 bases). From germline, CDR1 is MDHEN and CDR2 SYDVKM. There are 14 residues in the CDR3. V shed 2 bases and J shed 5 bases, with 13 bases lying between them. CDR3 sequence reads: CASSLPAGAHEQYF. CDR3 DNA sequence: TGTGCCAGCAGTTTACCGGCAGGGGCCCACGAGCAGTACTTC. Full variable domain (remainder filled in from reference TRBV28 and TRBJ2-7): DVKVTQSSRYLVKRTGEKVFLECVQDMDHENMFWYRQDPGLGLRLIYFSYDVKMKEKGDIPEGYSVSREKKERFSLILESASTNQTSMYLCASSLPAGAHEQYFGPGTRLTVT.

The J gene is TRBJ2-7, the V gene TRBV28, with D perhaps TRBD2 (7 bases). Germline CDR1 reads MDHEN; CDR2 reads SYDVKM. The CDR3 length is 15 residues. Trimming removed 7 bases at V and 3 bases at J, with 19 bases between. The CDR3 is CASIPEGGRDYEQYF. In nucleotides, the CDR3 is TGTGCCAGCATCCCCGAGGGGGGGAGAGACTACGAGCAGTACTTC.

For the CDR3, the DNA is TGTGCCAGCATGACGACAGACTCTAATGAAAAACTGTTTTTT. Translation: CASMTTDSNEKLFF. The chain carries TRBV2 and TRBJ1-4; TRBD1 might be the D (5 bases). The germline V gene has CDR1 SNHLY and CDR2 FYNNEI. V gave up 7 bases and J gave up 3 bases, with 12 bases separating them. The CDR3 is made up of 14 amino acids.

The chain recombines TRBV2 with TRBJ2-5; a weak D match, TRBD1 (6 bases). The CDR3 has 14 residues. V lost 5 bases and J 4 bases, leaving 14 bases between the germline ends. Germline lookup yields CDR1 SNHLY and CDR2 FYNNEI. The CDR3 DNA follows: TGTGCCAGCAGTCCCTCAGGGGTGGGAGAGACCCAGTACTTC. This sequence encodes CASSPSGVGETQYF.

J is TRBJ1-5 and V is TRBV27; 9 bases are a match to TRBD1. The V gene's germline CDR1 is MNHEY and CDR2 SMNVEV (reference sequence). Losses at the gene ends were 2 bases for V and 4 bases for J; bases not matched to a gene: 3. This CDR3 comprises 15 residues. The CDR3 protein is CASSLRTGVNQPQHF. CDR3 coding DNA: TGTGCCAGCAGTTTACGGACAGGGGTGAATCAGCCCCAGCATTTT.

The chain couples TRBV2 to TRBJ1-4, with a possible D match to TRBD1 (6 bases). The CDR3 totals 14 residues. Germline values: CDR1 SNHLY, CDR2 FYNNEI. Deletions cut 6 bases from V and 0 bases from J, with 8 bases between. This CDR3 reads CASRDRATNEKLFF. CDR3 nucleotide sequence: TGTGCCAGCAGGGACAGAGCAACTAATGAAAAACTGTTTTTT. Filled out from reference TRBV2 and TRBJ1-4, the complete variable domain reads EPEVTQTPSHQVTQMGQEVILRCVPISNHLYFYWYRQILGQKVEFLVSFYNNEISEKSEIFDDQFSVERPDGSNFTLKIRSTKLEDSAMYFCASRDRATNEKLFFGSGTQLSVL.